The text below deals with one T cell receptor beta chain. Authors' analysis steps: Reference gene primer amplification yielded estimated nucleated cell counts. The assay was immunoSEQ multiplex PCR, and TCRdb's table has in-frame clones only and misses some. V, J and clone size reflect that table, while D and trimming were determined from the DNA. The profile shows about 140,000 clones, around 86% of them singletons. This record comes from a study of blood T cell repertoires in COVID-19. At the level of the study: The cDNA or gDNA used as material had been derived from T cells, B-cell-depleted T cells, or PBMCs.

Trimming took 0 bases from V and 2 from J, leaving 6 bases between them. Germline assignment: CDR1 SGDLS and CDR2 YYNGEE. The CDR3 runs to 14 residues. This TCR was sampled from a human donor in a cohort sampled during active COVID-19. The rearrangement uses TRBV9 and TRBJ2-4; maybe TRBD1 (5 bases). Sequences were obtained from peripheral blood. DNA of the CDR3: TGTGCCAGCAGCGTAGCGGACACCAAAAACATTCAGTACTTC. Translated: CASSVADTKNIQYF.